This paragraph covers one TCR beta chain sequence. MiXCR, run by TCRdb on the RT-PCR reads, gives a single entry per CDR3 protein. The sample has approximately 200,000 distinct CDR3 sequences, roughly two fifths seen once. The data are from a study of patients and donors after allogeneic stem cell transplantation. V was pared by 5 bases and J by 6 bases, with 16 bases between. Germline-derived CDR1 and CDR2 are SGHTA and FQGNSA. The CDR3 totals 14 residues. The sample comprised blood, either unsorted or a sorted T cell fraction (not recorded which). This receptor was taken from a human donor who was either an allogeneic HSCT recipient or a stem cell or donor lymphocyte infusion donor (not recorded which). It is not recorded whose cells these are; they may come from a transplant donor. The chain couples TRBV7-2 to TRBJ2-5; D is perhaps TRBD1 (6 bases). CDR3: CASSVDRGKKTQYF. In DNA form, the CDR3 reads TGTGCCAGCAGCGTCGATAGGGGGAAGAAGACCCAGTACTTC.